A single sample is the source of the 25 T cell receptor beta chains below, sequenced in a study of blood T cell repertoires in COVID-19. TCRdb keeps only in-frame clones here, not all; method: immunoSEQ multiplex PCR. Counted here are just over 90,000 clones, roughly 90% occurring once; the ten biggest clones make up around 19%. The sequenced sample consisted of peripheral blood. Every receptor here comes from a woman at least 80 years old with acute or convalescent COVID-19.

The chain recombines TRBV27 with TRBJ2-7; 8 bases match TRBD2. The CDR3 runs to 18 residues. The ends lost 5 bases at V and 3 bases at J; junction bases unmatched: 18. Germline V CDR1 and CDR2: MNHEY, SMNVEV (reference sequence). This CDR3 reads CASSPSGGAGIIYYEQYF. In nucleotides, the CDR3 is TGTGCCAGCAGTCCCTCGGGGGGGGCGGGGATCATTTACTACGAGCAGTACTTC.

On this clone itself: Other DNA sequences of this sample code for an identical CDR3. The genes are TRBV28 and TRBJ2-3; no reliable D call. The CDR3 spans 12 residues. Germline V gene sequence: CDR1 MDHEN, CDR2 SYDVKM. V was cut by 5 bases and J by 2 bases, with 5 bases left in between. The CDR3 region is CASSPSTDTQYF. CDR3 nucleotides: TGTGCCAGCAGTCCATCCACAGATACGCAGTATTTT.

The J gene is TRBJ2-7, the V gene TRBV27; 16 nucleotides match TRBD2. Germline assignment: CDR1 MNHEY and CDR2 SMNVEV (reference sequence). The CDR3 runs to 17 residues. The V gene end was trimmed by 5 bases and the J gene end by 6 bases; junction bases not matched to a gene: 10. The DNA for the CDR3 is TGTGCCAGCAGTAGGGGACTAGCGGGGGGGAACCGAGGCGAGCAGTACTTC. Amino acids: CASSRGLAGGNRGEQYF.

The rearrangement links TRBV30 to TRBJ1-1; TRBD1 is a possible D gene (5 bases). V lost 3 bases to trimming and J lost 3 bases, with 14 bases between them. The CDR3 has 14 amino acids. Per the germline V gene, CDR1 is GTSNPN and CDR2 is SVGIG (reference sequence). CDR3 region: CAWRPNWGDTEAFF. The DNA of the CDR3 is TGTGCCTGGAGACCCAACTGGGGGGACACTGAAGCTTTCTTT.

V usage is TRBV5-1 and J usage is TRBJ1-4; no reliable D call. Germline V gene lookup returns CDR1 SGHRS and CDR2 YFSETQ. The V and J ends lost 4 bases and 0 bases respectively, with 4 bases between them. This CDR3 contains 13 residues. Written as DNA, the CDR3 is TGCGCCAGCAGCCCAACAACTAATGAAAAACTGTTTTTT. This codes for CASSPTTNEKLFF.

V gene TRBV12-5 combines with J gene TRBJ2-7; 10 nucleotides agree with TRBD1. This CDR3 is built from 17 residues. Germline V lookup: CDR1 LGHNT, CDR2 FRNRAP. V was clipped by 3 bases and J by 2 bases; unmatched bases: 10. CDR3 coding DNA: TGTGCTAGTGGTTTACCCCAGGCGGGGACAGGGGCCTACGAGCAGTACTTC. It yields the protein CASGLPQAGTGAYEQYF.

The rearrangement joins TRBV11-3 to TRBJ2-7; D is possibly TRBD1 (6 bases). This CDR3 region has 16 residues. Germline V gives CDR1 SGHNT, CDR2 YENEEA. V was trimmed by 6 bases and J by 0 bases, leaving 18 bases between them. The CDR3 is CASSFISGTNSYEQYF. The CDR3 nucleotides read TGTGCCAGCAGTTTCATCTCCGGGACAAACTCCTACGAGCAGTACTTC.

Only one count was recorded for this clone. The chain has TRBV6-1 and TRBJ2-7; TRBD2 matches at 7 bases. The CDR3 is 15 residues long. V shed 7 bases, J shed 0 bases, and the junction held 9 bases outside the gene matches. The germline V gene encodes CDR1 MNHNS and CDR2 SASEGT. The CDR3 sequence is CASKRDSALSYEQYF. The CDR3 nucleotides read TGTGCCAGCAAGCGGGACTCCGCTCTCTCCTACGAGCAGTACTTC.

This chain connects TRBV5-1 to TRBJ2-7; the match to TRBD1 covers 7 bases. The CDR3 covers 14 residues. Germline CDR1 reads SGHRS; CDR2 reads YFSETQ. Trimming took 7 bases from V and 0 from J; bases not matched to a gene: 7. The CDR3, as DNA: TGCGCCAGCCGCGAACAGGGGAACTCCTACGAGCAGTACTTC. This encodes CASREQGNSYEQYF.

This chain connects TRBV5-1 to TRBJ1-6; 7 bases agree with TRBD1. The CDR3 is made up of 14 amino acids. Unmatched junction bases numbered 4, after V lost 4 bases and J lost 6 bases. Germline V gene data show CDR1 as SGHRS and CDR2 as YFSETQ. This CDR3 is CASSLGQINSPLHF. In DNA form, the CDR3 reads TGCGCCAGCAGCCTGGGACAGATTAATTCACCCCTCCACTTT.

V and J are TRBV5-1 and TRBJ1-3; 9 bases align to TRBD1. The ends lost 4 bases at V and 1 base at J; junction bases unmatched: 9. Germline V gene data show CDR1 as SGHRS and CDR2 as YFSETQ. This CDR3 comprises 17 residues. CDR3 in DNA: TGCGCCAGCAGCGTAATTCCGGGACAGGGATCTGGAAACACCATATATTTT. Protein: CASSVIPGQGSGNTIYF.

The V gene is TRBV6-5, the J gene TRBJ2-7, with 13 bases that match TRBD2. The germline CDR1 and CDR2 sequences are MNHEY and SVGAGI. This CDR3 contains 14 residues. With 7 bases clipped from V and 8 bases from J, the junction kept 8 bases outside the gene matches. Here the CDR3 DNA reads TGTGCCAGCATGGGGACTAGCGGGGATCTCCAGCAGTACTTC. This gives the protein CASMGTSGDLQQYF.

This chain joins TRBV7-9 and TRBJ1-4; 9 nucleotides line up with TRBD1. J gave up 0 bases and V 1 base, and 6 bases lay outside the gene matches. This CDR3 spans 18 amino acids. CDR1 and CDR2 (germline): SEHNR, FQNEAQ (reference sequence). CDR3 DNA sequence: TGTGCCAGCAGCTTAGTTTCGGACAGGGGCTCAACTAATGAAAAACTGTTTTTT. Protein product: CASSLVSDRGSTNEKLFF.

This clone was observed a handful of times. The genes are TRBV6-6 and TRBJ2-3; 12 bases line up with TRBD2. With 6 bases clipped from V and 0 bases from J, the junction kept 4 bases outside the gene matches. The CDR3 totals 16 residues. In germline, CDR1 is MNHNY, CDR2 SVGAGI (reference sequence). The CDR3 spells CASSRGTSGSTDTQYF. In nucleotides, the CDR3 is TGTGCCAGCAGCCGCGGGACTAGCGGGAGCACAGATACGCAGTATTTT.

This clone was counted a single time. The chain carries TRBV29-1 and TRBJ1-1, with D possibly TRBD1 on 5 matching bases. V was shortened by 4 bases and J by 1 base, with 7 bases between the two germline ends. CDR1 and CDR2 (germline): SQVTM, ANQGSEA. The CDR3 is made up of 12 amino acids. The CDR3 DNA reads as TGCAGCGTTGGGCAGGGGAACACTGAAGCTTTCTTT. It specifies CSVGQGNTEAFF.

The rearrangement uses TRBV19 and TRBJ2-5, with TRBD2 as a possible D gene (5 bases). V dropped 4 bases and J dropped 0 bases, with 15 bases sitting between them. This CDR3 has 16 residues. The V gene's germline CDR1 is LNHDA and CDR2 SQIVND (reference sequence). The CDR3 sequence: CASSTNRRGNQETQYF. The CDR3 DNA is TGTGCCAGTAGTACGAACAGAAGAGGGAACCAAGAGACCCAGTACTTC.

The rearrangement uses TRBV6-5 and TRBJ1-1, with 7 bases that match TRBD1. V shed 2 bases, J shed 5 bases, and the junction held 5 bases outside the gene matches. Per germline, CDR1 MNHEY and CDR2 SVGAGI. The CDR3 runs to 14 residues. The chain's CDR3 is CASSYEGARTEAFF. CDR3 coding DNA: TGTGCCAGCAGTTACGAGGGGGCGAGGACTGAAGCTTTCTTT.

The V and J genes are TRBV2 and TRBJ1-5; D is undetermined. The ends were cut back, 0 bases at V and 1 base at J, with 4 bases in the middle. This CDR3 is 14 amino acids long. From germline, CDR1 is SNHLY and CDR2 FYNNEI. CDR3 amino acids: CASSEAQSNQPQHF. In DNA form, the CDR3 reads TGTGCCAGCAGTGAAGCCCAAAGCAATCAGCCCCAGCATTTT.

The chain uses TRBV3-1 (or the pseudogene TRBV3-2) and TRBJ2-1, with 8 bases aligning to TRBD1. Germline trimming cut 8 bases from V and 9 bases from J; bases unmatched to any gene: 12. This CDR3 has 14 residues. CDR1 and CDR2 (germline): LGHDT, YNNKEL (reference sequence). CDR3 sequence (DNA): TGTGCCAGCCGAAGACAGGGGACCCGTGGTGAGCAGTTCTTC. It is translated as CASRRQGTRGEQFF.

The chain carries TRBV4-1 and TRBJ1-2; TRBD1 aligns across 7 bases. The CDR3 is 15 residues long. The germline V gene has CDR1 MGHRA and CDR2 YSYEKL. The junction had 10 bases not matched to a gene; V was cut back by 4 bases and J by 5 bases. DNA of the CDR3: TGCGCCAGCAGCCCTGGGACAGCGTTGGCTTATGGCTACACCTTC. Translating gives CASSPGTALAYGYTF.

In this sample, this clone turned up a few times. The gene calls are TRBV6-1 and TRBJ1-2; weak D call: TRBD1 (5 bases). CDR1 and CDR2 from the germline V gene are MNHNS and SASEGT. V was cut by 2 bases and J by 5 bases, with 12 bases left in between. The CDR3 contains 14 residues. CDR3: CASSEPGQTYGYTF. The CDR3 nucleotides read TGTGCCAGCAGTGAACCAGGGCAAACGTATGGCTACACCTTC.

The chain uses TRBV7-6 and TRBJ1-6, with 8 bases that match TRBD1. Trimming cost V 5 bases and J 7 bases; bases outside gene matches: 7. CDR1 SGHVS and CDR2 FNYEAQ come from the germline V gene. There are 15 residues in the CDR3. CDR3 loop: CASSPTGQGNSPLHF. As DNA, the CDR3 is TGTGCCAGCAGCCCTACCGGACAGGGAAATTCACCCCTCCACTTT.

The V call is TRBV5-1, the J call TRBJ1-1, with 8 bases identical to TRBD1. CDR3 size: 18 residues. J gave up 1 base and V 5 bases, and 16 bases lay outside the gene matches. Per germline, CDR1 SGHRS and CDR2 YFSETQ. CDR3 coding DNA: TGCGCCAGCAGTCGCACAGGGACAGGCATAGATAGGAACACTGAAGCTTTCTTT. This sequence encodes CASSRTGTGIDRNTEAFF.

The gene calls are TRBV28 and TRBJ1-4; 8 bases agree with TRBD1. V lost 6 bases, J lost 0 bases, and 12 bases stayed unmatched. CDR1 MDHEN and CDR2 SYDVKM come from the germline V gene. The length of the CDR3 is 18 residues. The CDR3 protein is CASSYRGVYLATNEKLFF. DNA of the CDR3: TGTGCCAGCAGCTACAGGGGGGTTTATCTTGCAACTAATGAAAAACTGTTTTTT.

For the CDR3, the DNA is TGTGCCAGCAGCTTAGATGGACAGTTTAATTCACCCCTCCACTTT. It specifies CASSLDGQFNSPLHF. The rearrangement joins TRBV11-2 to TRBJ1-6; TRBD1 is a possible D gene (6 bases). Trimming pared 0 bases from V and 6 bases from J, leaving 9 bases between. CDR1 and CDR2 (germline): SGHAT, FQNNGV. The CDR3 extends over 15 amino acids.